These 22 T cell receptor beta chains came from one sample sequenced in a study of cytomegalovirus exposure and HLA in healthy donors. Profiling relied on immunoSEQ multiplex PCR, and the TCRdb table lists in-frame clones only, not all of them. Of hundreds of thousands of clones listed, approximately 90% are singletons. Sequencing used PBMCs. These receptors were obtained from a man younger than 30 in good health and CMV-seronegative.

V gene TRBV5-4 combines with J gene TRBJ2-7; the D gene is possibly TRBD1 (6 bases). Deletions cut 4 bases from V and 3 bases from J, with 11 bases between. Germline V gene lookup returns CDR1 SGHNT and CDR2 YYREEE (reference sequence). CDR3 length equals 13 residues. CDR3 nucleotides: TGTGCCAGCAGCGCGTGGACAGACTACGAGCAGTACTTC. Translating gives CASSAWTDYEQYF. Looking up the rest from reference TRBV5-4 and TRBJ2-7 gives the full variable domain: ETGVTQSPTHLIKTRGQQVTLRCSSQSGHNTVSWYQQALGQGPQFIFQYYREEENGRGNFPPRFSGLQFPNYSSELNVNALELDDSALYLCASSAWTDYEQYFGPGTRLTVT.

The chain links TRBV6-1 to TRBJ1-4; possibly TRBD1 for D (6 bases). V was shortened by 4 bases and J by 8 bases, with 14 bases between the two germline ends. Per the germline V gene, CDR1 is MNHNS and CDR2 is SASEGT. The length of the CDR3 is 14 residues. The CDR3 is CASSVITGQEKLFF. The CDR3 nucleotides are TGTGCCAGCAGTGTGATTACAGGGCAGGAAAAACTGTTTTTT.

The gene calls are TRBV10-2 and TRBJ1-1; the match to TRBD1 covers 11 bases. The junction had 3 bases not matched to a gene; V was cut back by 6 bases and J by 0 bases. CDR3 length equals 15 residues. Germline-derived CDR1 and CDR2 are WSHSY and SAAADI. CDR3 protein: CASSRTGGMNTEAFF. The CDR3, as DNA: TGCGCCAGCAGCCGGACAGGGGGCATGAACACTGAAGCTTTCTTT.

The rearrangement joins TRBV18 to TRBJ2-7, with 7 bases fitting TRBD1. V was pared by 5 bases and J by 6 bases, with 10 bases of the junction left unmatched. The CDR3 is made up of 14 amino acids. Germline V lookup: CDR1 KGHSH, CDR2 LQKENI. The DNA for the CDR3 is TGTGCCAGCTCAGCTAGGGGGCGCACCGCCGAGCAGTACTTC. It codes for CASSARGRTAEQYF.

The rearrangement joins TRBV5-1 to TRBJ1-5, with D unresolved. CDR3 size: 15 residues. Germline V lookup: CDR1 SGHRS, CDR2 YFSETQ. The ends were cut back, 0 bases at V and 2 bases at J, with 9 bases in the middle. The CDR3 nucleotides read TGCGCCAGCAGCTTGGAGCCTCAGGGCAATCAGCCCCAGCATTTT. Translated, it gives CASSLEPQGNQPQHF.

The chain joins TRBV19 to TRBJ2-2, with 10 bases aligning to TRBD2. In germline, CDR1 is LNHDA, CDR2 SQIVND (reference sequence). Trimming took 8 bases from V and 6 from J; bases not matched to a gene: 9. The CDR3 runs 15 residues. CDR3 amino acids: CASELAGLSPGELFF. The CDR3 DNA follows: TGTGCCAGTGAACTAGCGGGATTGTCACCCGGGGAGCTGTTTTTT.

The chain employs TRBV28 and TRBJ1-5; D not resolved. Trimming removed 5 bases at V and 3 bases at J, with 8 bases between. CDR1 is MDHEN, CDR2 SYDVKM, per germline. There are 13 residues in the CDR3. The CDR3 region has the DNA TGTGCCAGCAGTCAGAACGCCAATCAGCCCCAGCATTTT. Protein product: CASSQNANQPQHF. Full variable domain (outside the CDR3, taken from reference TRBV28 and TRBJ1-5): DVKVTQSSRYLVKRTGEKVFLECVQDMDHENMFWYRQDPGLGLRLIYFSYDVKMKEKGDIPEGYSVSREKKERFSLILESASTNQTSMYLCASSQNANQPQHFGDGTRLSIL.

The gene calls are TRBV6-5 and TRBJ1-2, with TRBD1 identical over 8 bases. CDR1 is MNHEY, CDR2 SVGAGI, per germline. The length of the CDR3 is 16 residues. After removal of 3 bases from V and 7 bases from J, the junction contained 13 bases not matched to a gene. The CDR3 region is CASSYGGGQGTFGYTF. The DNA for the CDR3 is TGTGCCAGCAGTTATGGAGGCGGACAGGGAACATTTGGCTACACCTTC.

This clone was seen more than once but under ten times. The J gene is TRBJ2-7, the V gene TRBV7-2, with 11 nucleotides matching TRBD1. The CDR3 is 16 residues long. The ends lost 5 bases at V and 2 bases at J; junction bases unmatched: 8. Germline-derived CDR1 and CDR2 are SGHTA and FQGNSA. The CDR3 sequence: CASSPLRDRGAYEQYF. The DNA of the CDR3 is TGTGCCAGCAGCCCCCTCCGGGACAGGGGGGCCTACGAGCAGTACTTC. Full variable domain (rest looked up from reference TRBV7-2 and TRBJ2-7): GAGVSQSPSNKVTEKGKDVELRCDPISGHTALYWYRQSLGQGLEFLIYFQGNSAPDKSGLPSDRFSAERTGGSVSTLTIQRTQQEDSAVYLCASSPLRDRGAYEQYFGPGTRLTVT.

The rearrangement joins TRBV6-6 to TRBJ2-4; 7 bases are a match to TRBD2. The CDR3 is 15 residues long. Germline V gene data show CDR1 as MNHNY and CDR2 as SVGAGI (reference sequence). V shed 0 bases, J shed 2 bases, and the junction held 1 base outside the gene matches. The CDR3 nucleotides read TGTGCCAGCAGTTACTCGGGGGGGTCCAAAAACATTCAGTACTTC. Translated, it gives CASSYSGGSKNIQYF.

This rearrangement joins TRBV9 to TRBJ2-7; 7 bases map to TRBD1. The V segment lost 2 bases and the J segment 0 bases; nucleotides outside the gene matches: 5. Germline V gives CDR1 SGDLS, CDR2 YYNGEE. This CDR3 is 15 amino acids long. The CDR3 region is CASSVRTGDSYEQYF. The CDR3 region has the DNA TGTGCCAGCAGCGTCAGAACAGGGGACTCCTACGAGCAGTACTTC.

The chain uses TRBV28 and TRBJ2-7; 8 bases are shared with TRBD1. Germline V gene sequence: CDR1 MDHEN, CDR2 SYDVKM. The CDR3 spans 13 residues. V dropped 11 bases and J dropped 0; count of bases not matched to a gene: 6. In DNA form, the CDR3 reads TGTGCCGGACGGACAGGGAGCTCCTACGAGCAGTACTTC. This codes for CAGRTGSSYEQYF.

The chain couples TRBV10-3 to TRBJ1-2; 9 positions match TRBD1. Germline V CDR1 and CDR2: ENHRY, SYGVKD. The CDR3 covers 15 residues. J was trimmed by 5 bases and V by 3 bases; bases with no gene match: 7. For the CDR3, the DNA is TGTGCCATCAGTGACCCGGACAGGGGTGGATATGGCTACACCTTC. Protein product: CAISDPDRGGYGYTF.

The chain couples TRBV29-1 to TRBJ1-4; 7 positions agree with TRBD1. The junction had 6 bases not matched to a gene; V was cut back by 6 bases and J by 8 bases. The germline gives CDR1 SQVTM, CDR2 ANQGSEA. CDR3 length equals 12 residues. This chain's CDR3 is CSVRGRGEKLFF. Here the CDR3 DNA reads TGCAGCGTAAGGGGGCGCGGGGAAAAACTGTTTTTT.

The genes are TRBV6-6 and TRBJ1-6; 9 nucleotides agree with TRBD1. The germline gives CDR1 MNHNY, CDR2 SVGAGI (reference sequence). V shed 7 bases, J shed 6 bases, and the junction held 10 bases outside the gene matches. The CDR3 runs to 16 residues. The CDR3 loop is CASNRQGGSANSPLHF. The CDR3, as DNA: TGTGCCAGCAACCGACAGGGGGGAAGTGCTAATTCACCCCTCCACTTT.

The chain combines TRBV7-9 with TRBJ2-5; 10 nucleotides agree with TRBD2. The CDR3 length is 14 residues. With 5 bases clipped from V and 4 bases from J, the junction kept 4 bases outside the gene matches. CDR1 and CDR2 (germline): SEHNR, FQNEAQ (reference sequence). This CDR3 is CASSGSSGRETQYF. The CDR3 region has the DNA TGTGCCAGCAGCGGATCTAGCGGGAGAGAGACCCAGTACTTC.

This rearrangement joins TRBV27 to TRBJ1-5, with D maybe TRBD1 (6 bases). Per the germline V gene, CDR1 is MNHEY and CDR2 is SMNVEV (reference sequence). V gave up 0 bases and J gave up 9 bases, with 15 bases separating them. This CDR3 spans 15 amino acids. CDR3 in DNA: TGTGCCAGCAGTTTATCGCCGACAGGAGGATCGCCCCAGCATTTT. This sequence encodes CASSLSPTGGSPQHF.

This clone was recorded a few times. CDR3 in DNA: TGTGCCAGAAGCTTTAGGAGGGGCGGCATCTCCTACGAGCAGTACTTC. Amino acids: CARSFRRGGISYEQYF. The rearrangement joins TRBV5-3 to TRBJ2-7, with D possibly matching TRBD2 (6 bases). TRBV5-3 is assigned to the ORF class and has an uncertain function. The length of the CDR3 is 16 residues. Trimming removed 2 bases from V and 0 bases from J, with 15 bases in between.

The V call is TRBV7-9, the J call TRBJ2-5; no definite D call. This CDR3 is built from 12 residues. The germline V gene encodes CDR1 SEHNR and CDR2 FQNEAQ (reference sequence). Between the trimmed V and J ends, which lost 5 bases and 4 bases, there was a span of 8 bases. The CDR3 spells CASSLNGETQYF. CDR3 bases: TGTGCCAGCAGCCTAAATGGAGAGACCCAGTACTTC.

The V gene is TRBV7-8, the J gene TRBJ2-3; perhaps TRBD2 as D (6 bases). The germline V and J ends were trimmed by 3 bases and 0 bases, with 13 bases remaining between them. The germline V gene encodes CDR1 SGHVS and CDR2 FQNEAQ. This CDR3 has 16 residues. The CDR3 sequence is CASSFRRRGSTDTQYF. CDR3 nucleotide sequence: TGTGCCAGCAGCTTCCGCAGACGGGGGAGCACAGATACGCAGTATTTT.

This clone was detected once. The V and J genes are TRBV6-6 and TRBJ1-6; D unclear. This CDR3 spans 16 amino acids. The germline V gene has CDR1 MNHNY and CDR2 SVGAGI (reference sequence). V lost 0 bases, J lost 1 base, and 7 bases lay in between. CDR3 DNA: TGTGCCAGCAGTTACTCGAGGGCTTCCTATAATTCACCCCTCCACTTT. This codes for CASSYSRASYNSPLHF.

A few counts support this clone. This sequence joins TRBV27 and TRBJ2-7; tentatively, D is TRBD1 (5 bases). The CDR3 length is 14 residues. Germline loops: CDR1 MNHEY, CDR2 SMNVEV (reference sequence). Deletions cut 3 bases from V and 6 bases from J, with 15 bases between. The CDR3 loop is CASSFGAPPSEQYF. Written as DNA, the CDR3 is TGTGCCAGCAGTTTTGGGGCGCCACCGAGCGAGCAGTACTTC.